The next 29 T cell receptor beta chains were all read from a single sample in a study of molecular identifiers for immune sequencing clone quantification (dated 2018 in TCRdb). The library came from PCR. Sequencing took place on an Illumina HiSeq 4000. TCRdb passed the public sequencing reads through fastp at Q25 and MiXCR, retaining productive beta sequences. Rows are unified per CDR3 protein, each entry keeping the most common DNA and genes. Within this sample are 400,000 to 600,000 distinct CDR3 sequences, with roughly a fifth of them counted one time only. The ten top clones hold 0.7% to 1% of the sample. The sequenced sample consisted of naive CD8+ T cells from blood, with Jurkat cell RNA spiked in. Sample cell subset or site, as interpreted from the label and publication: FACS-sorted CD8+CD4-CCR7+CD45RA+ naive T cells. The source is a human donor in good health. Some libraries in this study had Jurkat cell RNA spiked in.

This clonotype has a handful of counts. The J gene is TRBJ1-1, the V gene TRBV4-3; possible D gene TRBD1, 5 bases. CDR1 and CDR2 from the germline V gene are LGHNA and YSLEER. The CDR3 length is 15 residues. V was trimmed by 1 base and J by 11 bases, leaving 20 bases between them. This CDR3 reads CASSQGQSGTPGAFF. CDR3 bases: TGCGCCAGCAGCCAAGGACAATCCGGGACCCCAGGGGCTTTCTTT.

V gene TRBV3-1 combines with J gene TRBJ2-3, with D perhaps matching TRBD2 (6 bases). This CDR3 has 17 amino acids. In germline, CDR1 is LGHDT, CDR2 YNNKEL (reference sequence). Trimming removed 6 bases at V and 0 bases at J, with 19 bases between. The CDR3 bases are TGTGCCAGCAGTCCTAACCTGGCGGGAACTAGCACAGATACGCAGTATTTT. Its translation: CASSPNLAGTSTDTQYF.

The chain is built from TRBV28 and TRBJ2-7; TRBD1 aligns across 9 bases. V was pared by 6 bases and J by 3 bases, with 9 bases of the junction left unmatched. Germline assignment: CDR1 MDHEN and CDR2 SYDVKM. The CDR3 contains 15 residues. The CDR3 nucleotides are TGTGCCAGCAGGCATCTACAGGGGGCGGGCTACGAGCAGTACTTC. Protein: CASRHLQGAGYEQYF.

This clonotype came up many times. The chain has TRBV6-5 and TRBJ1-6; 7 bases align to TRBD1. The germline V gene encodes CDR1 MNHEY and CDR2 SVGAGI. This CDR3 has 15 residues. Trimming at V came to 0 bases and at J to 9 bases, leaving 5 bases not matched to a gene. This chain's CDR3 is CASSYSSGQISPLHF. CDR3 sequence (DNA): TGTGCCAGCAGTTACTCGTCGGGACAGATTTCACCCCTCCACTTT.

The chain couples TRBV6-1 to TRBJ2-7; D is unresolved. CDR1 is MNHNS and CDR2 is SASEGT in the germline V gene. The CDR3 runs 13 residues. V lost 7 bases, J lost 4 bases, and 14 bases lay in between. CDR3 residues: CASKDGPAYEQYF. In DNA, the CDR3 is TGTGCCAGCAAGGACGGACCGGCATACGAGCAGTACTTC.

There are many counts of this clonotype. J is TRBJ1-1 and V is TRBV29-1; possibly TRBD1 for D (5 bases). In germline, CDR1 is SQVTM, CDR2 ANQGSEA. Deletions cut 7 bases from V and 3 bases from J, with 12 bases between. The CDR3 runs to 12 residues. CDR3 sequence: CSALGVYTEAFF. CDR3 nucleotide sequence: TGCAGCGCCTTGGGGGTGTACACTGAAGCTTTCTTT.

This clonotype was seen ten or more times. The V and J genes are TRBV4-1 and TRBJ2-7, with D possibly being TRBD1 or TRBD2 (5 bases each). Trimming left V 4 bases short and J 10 bases short, with 14 bases between. CDR3 length: 12 residues. CDR1 is MGHRA and CDR2 is YSYEKL in the germline V gene. The CDR3 region has the DNA TGCGCCAGCAGCCCAGCTACAGGAGGACAGTACTTC. Translated: CASSPATGGQYF.

This clonotype was seen only a few times. The rearrangement joins TRBV30 to TRBJ1-6, with TRBD1 matching 9 bases. From germline, CDR1 is GTSNPN and CDR2 SVGIG (reference sequence). The CDR3 loop spans 14 amino acids. With 3 bases clipped from V and 10 bases from J, the junction kept 7 bases outside the gene matches. CDR3 protein: CAWRLTGGASPLHF. As DNA, the CDR3 is TGTGCCTGGAGACTTACAGGGGGCGCATCACCCCTCCACTTT.

As regards this clonotype: The conserved phenylalanine or tryptophan is not found at the CDR3 terminus, so this likely reflects a read error. As DNA, the CDR3 is TGTGCCAGCGGTAGAATAGCGGGGGAGTACGAGCAGTACCTC. Protein sequence: CASGRIAGEYEQYL. The chain employs TRBV5-5 and TRBJ2-7; 9 nucleotides match TRBD2. The germline V gene encodes CDR1 SGHKS and CDR2 YYEKEE (reference sequence). The CDR3 has 14 residues. The V and J ends lost 7 bases and 4 bases, in that order; junction bases with no gene match: 9.

The chain links TRBV4-3 to TRBJ1-1; unclear D gene. The V and J ends lost 0 bases and 0 bases respectively, with 11 bases between them. This CDR3 is built from 16 residues. Germline V gene lookup returns CDR1 LGHNA and CDR2 YSLEER. The CDR3 sequence is CASSQETTFVNTEAFF. DNA for the CDR3: TGCGCCAGCAGCCAAGAAACGACCTTCGTGAACACTGAAGCTTTCTTT.

This clonotype appeared a few times. The chain carries TRBV19 and TRBJ1-1; D ambiguous. The V gene lost 2 bases and the J gene lost 3 bases, with 7 bases spanning the gap. This CDR3 spans 13 amino acids. The germline CDR1 and CDR2 sequences are LNHDA and SQIVND (reference sequence). CDR3 in amino acids: CASSISFDTEAFF. CDR3 sequence (DNA): TGTGCCAGTAGTATAAGTTTTGACACTGAAGCTTTCTTT.

This chain links TRBV5-8 with TRBJ2-2; D not resolved. The CDR3 is 13 residues long. V was pared by 7 bases and J by 6 bases, with 13 bases between. Germline lookup yields CDR1 SGHTS and CDR2 YDEGEE. DNA of the CDR3: TGTGCCAGCCGCATTCGTGGCGCCGGGGAGCTGTTTTTT. Its translation: CASRIRGAGELFF.

This clonotype appeared a few times. The CDR3 spells CAWTITGAANTEAFF. CDR3 nucleotides: TGTGCCTGGACTATAACAGGGGCGGCGAACACTGAAGCTTTCTTT. This chain connects TRBV30 to TRBJ1-1; 7 bases are shared with TRBD1. V shed 4 bases, J shed 1 base, and the junction held 9 bases outside the gene matches. Germline loops: CDR1 GTSNPN, CDR2 SVGIG (reference sequence). There are 15 residues in the CDR3.

This chain uses TRBV10-3 with TRBJ1-5; D perhaps matches TRBD1 (5 bases). The germline V gene has CDR1 ENHRY and CDR2 SYGVKD. The CDR3 covers 14 residues. Between the trimmed V and J ends, which lost 11 bases and 8 bases, there was a span of 22 bases. CDR3 nucleotides: TGTGCCTCTCGGGGACCCACTTTAAGGGAGCCCCAGCATTTT. Translating it yields CASRGPTLREPQHF.

Regarding this clonotype: Just one base apart from a much larger clone, this may be a read error. This chain uses TRBV29-1 with TRBJ2-7, with TRBD1 as a possible D gene (6 bases). This CDR3 region has 14 residues. Germline assignment: CDR1 SQVTM and CDR2 ANQGSEA. CDR3 sequence reads: CSVEISPGAYGQYF. In nucleotides, the CDR3 is TGCAGCGTTGAAATTTCCCCAGGGGCGTACGGGCAGTACTTC.

CDR3 residues: CASSQESAPNYEQYF. CDR3 nucleotide sequence: TGTGCCAGCAGCCAAGAGTCGGCTCCTAACTACGAGCAGTACTTC. The J gene is TRBJ2-7, the V gene TRBV4-2; no firm D call. The V end lost 0 bases, the J end lost 3 bases, and 12 bases lay between the germline ends. The germline gives CDR1 LGHNA, CDR2 YNFKEQ. The CDR3 runs 15 residues.

This chain's CDR3 is CASSPIAGGPLSYEQYF. CDR3 DNA sequence: TGTGCCAGCAGTCCAATAGCGGGAGGGCCGCTATCCTACGAGCAGTACTTC. This rearrangement joins TRBV28 to TRBJ2-7; 11 nucleotides agree with TRBD2. From germline, CDR1 is MDHEN and CDR2 SYDVKM. J gave up 1 base and V 5 bases, and 10 bases lay outside the gene matches. The CDR3 has 17 residues.

The chain's CDR3 is CASSLAALAGGYEQYF. In DNA, the CDR3 is TGTGCCAGCAGCTTAGCGGCGCTAGCGGGAGGGTACGAGCAGTACTTC. The rearrangement uses TRBV7-6 and TRBJ2-7; the match to TRBD2 covers 12 bases. The germline V gene encodes CDR1 SGHVS and CDR2 FNYEAQ. The V and J ends lost 0 bases and 4 bases, in that order; junction bases with no gene match: 4. The CDR3 consists of 16 residues.

This clonotype occurred many times. This chain links TRBV25-1 with TRBJ2-3; D may be TRBD2 (5 bases). The germline V and J ends were trimmed by 5 bases and 4 bases, with 10 bases remaining between them. Per the germline V gene, CDR1 is MGHDK and CDR2 is SYGVNS. This CDR3 has 13 residues. In nucleotides, the CDR3 is TGTGCCAGCAGTAGTCAACTAGCAGATACGCAGTATTTT. It specifies CASSSQLADTQYF.

This clonotype was counted ten times or more. The chain is built from TRBV28 and TRBJ1-4; no definite D call. The CDR3 has 15 amino acids. V gave up 3 bases and J gave up 14 bases, with 22 bases separating them. The germline CDR1 and CDR2 sequences are MDHEN and SYDVKM. CDR3: CASSFSAGYSEVLFF. Here the CDR3 DNA reads TGTGCCAGCAGTTTCTCGGCGGGATACTCCGAAGTTCTGTTTTTT.

The V call is TRBV19, the J call TRBJ2-5, with 7 bases aligning to TRBD2. J was trimmed by 3 bases and V by 3 bases; bases with no gene match: 13. This CDR3 comprises 17 residues. Looked up from germline, CDR1 is LNHDA and CDR2 is SQIVND (reference sequence). The CDR3 spells CASSMLPDYLAEETQYF. CDR3 coding DNA: TGTGCCAGTAGTATGCTCCCCGACTATCTAGCGGAAGAGACCCAGTACTTC.

This clonotype came up many times. CDR3 sequence (DNA): TGTGCCAGCAGTTCTCCTAGCGAGTACGAGCAGTACTTC. It is translated as CASSSPSEYEQYF. The chain couples TRBV12-3 or TRBV12-4 to TRBJ2-7, with D tentatively TRBD2 (6 bases). V was pared by 4 bases and J by 4 bases, with 11 bases between. The CDR3 totals 13 residues.

This clonotype was seen many times. The gene calls are TRBV5-4 and TRBJ2-2; no definite D call. V was trimmed by 1 base and J by 4 bases, leaving 11 bases between them. The CDR3 sequence is 15 residues long. Germline V gene sequence: CDR1 SGHNT, CDR2 YYREEE (reference sequence). In DNA form, the CDR3 reads TGTGCCAGCAGCTTGTATTCTGGCAGCACCGGGGAGCTGTTTTTT. This codes for CASSLYSGSTGELFF.

This clonotype has only a few counts. This chain links TRBV7-9 with TRBJ2-6, with D uncertain. Looked up from germline, CDR1 is SEHNR and CDR2 is FQNEAQ (reference sequence). CDR3 length equals 15 residues. Trimming shortened V by 6 bases and J by 4 bases, and 13 bases separated the two germline ends. Here the CDR3 reads CASRPVGAGANVLTF. CDR3 bases: TGTGCCAGCAGGCCTGTGGGCGCGGGGGCCAACGTCCTGACTTTC.

In its sample, this clonotype was seen many times. This rearrangement joins TRBV7-6 to TRBJ1-3, with unresolved D. Germline CDR1 is SGHVS and CDR2 is FNYEAQ. The V gene lost 3 bases and the J gene lost 0 bases, with 6 bases spanning the gap. CDR3 length equals 14 residues. The CDR3 sequence is CASSFGDSGNTIYF. The DNA of the CDR3 is TGTGCCAGCAGCTTTGGAGACTCTGGAAACACCATATATTTT.

The sample holds many counts of this clonotype. The V and J genes are TRBV5-1 and TRBJ2-7, with no clear D. V lost 4 bases, J lost 3 bases, and 11 bases lay in between. Germline V gene lookup returns CDR1 SGHRS and CDR2 YFSETQ. The length of the CDR3 is 13 residues. DNA for the CDR3: TGCGCCAGCAGCCAACACTCCGTCTACGAGCAGTACTTC. It codes for CASSQHSVYEQYF.

The sample holds a few counts of this clonotype. The rearrangement links TRBV12-3 or TRBV12-4 to TRBJ2-1; 14 bases are a match to TRBD2. The J segment lost 15 bases and the V segment lost 5 bases, leaving 6 bases of the junction unmatched. The CDR3 contains 13 residues. The CDR3 DNA reads as TGTGCCAGCAGTCACCAAGGACTAGCGGGGGGGTTCTTC. It encodes CASSHQGLAGGFF.

With respect to this clonotype: A junction boundary mismatches the germline segment, possibly from a read error. The J gene is TRBJ2-7, the V gene TRBV6-5, with 10 bases fitting TRBD1. CDR3 length: 16 residues. Germline V gene data show CDR1 as MNHEY and CDR2 as SVGAGI. CDR3 sequence reads: CANSYRRDRGSYEQYF. DNA of the CDR3: TGTGCCAACAGTTATCGGAGGGACAGGGGCTCCTACGAGCAGTACTTC.

This clonotype was seen only a few times. J is TRBJ2-1 and V is TRBV28; possible D gene TRBD2, 6 bases. CDR1 is MDHEN and CDR2 is SYDVKM in the germline V gene. Trimming left V 7 bases short and J 4 bases short, with 29 bases between. The CDR3 sequence is 19 residues long. This chain's CDR3 is CASKPSPGGATNPYNEQFF. Written as DNA, the CDR3 is TGTGCCAGCAAACCGTCTCCAGGCGGGGCGACAAACCCATACAATGAGCAGTTCTTC.